This T cell receptor beta chain was captured by sequencing in a study of blood T cell repertoires in COVID-19. About this clone: The sample has other DNA sequences that encode this CDR3 too.

Using immunoSEQ multiplex PCR, the repertoire was profiled, and TCRdb retains in-frame clones only, with some absent. The sample yields about 350,000 clones, about 92% seen once. The sequence was collected from a woman aged 55-69 years with COVID-19, enrolled during active disease. Sequencing was performed on peripheral blood.

Written as DNA, the CDR3 is TGTGCCAGTAGTGAGCGGGATACGCAGTATTTT. It translates to CASSERDTQYF. The genes are TRBV19 and TRBJ2-3; TRBD2 is a possible D gene (5 bases). V gave up 5 bases and J gave up 6 bases, with 6 bases separating them. From germline, CDR1 is LNHDA and CDR2 SQIVND (reference sequence). The CDR3 contains 11 residues.